The rows below give T cell receptor beta chains drawn from one sample of a study of T cells expressing NK-cell markers. From its re-call of the 5' RACE reads, TCRdb lists each CDR3 protein once, without DNA. The sample yields about 180,000 distinct CDR3 sequences, of which the top ten take up around a sixth. Sequenced sample: blood T cells: a sorted CD56 or NKG2C T cell subset, CD4+ or CD8+ T cells, or bulk PBMC T cells (not recorded which). These receptors were collected from a woman between 18 and 70 years old in good health. CDR3s include the opening cysteine and the closing phenylalanine or tryptophan. Each record gives: V gene, J gene, CDR3 protein.

v_call: TRBV7-9
j_call: TRBJ1-1
cdr3_aa: CASSLLPGGTEAFF

v_call: TRBV7-3
j_call: TRBJ2-7
cdr3_aa: CASSLYAGTSAAYEQYF

v_call: TRBV20-1
j_call: TRBJ1-1
cdr3_aa: CSAKQGSSEAFF

v_call: TRBV5-6
j_call: TRBJ1-1
cdr3_aa: CASSLEGLNTEAFF

v_call: TRBV2
j_call: TRBJ1-2
cdr3_aa: CASSLTGGSGYTF

v_call: TRBV6-2/TRBV6-3
j_call: TRBJ1-2
cdr3_aa: CASRGADHRYGYTF

v_call: TRBV6-1
j_call: TRBJ2-7
cdr3_aa: CASSRDRVSYEQYF

v_call: TRBV7-8
j_call: TRBJ2-7
cdr3_aa: CASSSRQTRDYQPYEQYF

v_call: TRBV20-1
j_call: TRBJ2-7
cdr3_aa: CSARPVWRGASDDEQYF

v_call: TRBV12-3/TRBV12-4
j_call: TRBJ1-3
cdr3_aa: CASSPRDLQSIGNTIYF

v_call: TRBV7-9
j_call: TRBJ2-5
cdr3_aa: CASRPGHLYQETQYF

v_call: TRBV4-2
j_call: TRBJ1-5
cdr3_aa: CASSPQTGYSNQPQHF

v_call: TRBV20-1
j_call: TRBJ2-5
cdr3_aa: CSARGGRTGQETQYF

v_call: TRBV7-3
j_call: TRBJ2-3
cdr3_aa: CASSLTGGQVLYF

v_call: TRBV11-2
j_call: TRBJ2-2
cdr3_aa: CASSLGRGGGELFF

v_call: TRBV20-1
j_call: TRBJ2-7
cdr3_aa: CSARDPGTSNDEQYF

v_call: TRBV2
j_call: TRBJ1-2
cdr3_aa: CASSDHDGYTF

v_call: TRBV20-1
j_call: TRBJ2-1
cdr3_aa: CSARDQRLAERAYNEQFF

v_call: TRBV29-1
j_call: TRBJ2-3
cdr3_aa: CSVADRGGLAGVGTDTQYF

v_call: TRBV9
j_call: TRBJ1-2
cdr3_aa: CASSGRGQNYGYTF

v_call: TRBV2
j_call: TRBJ2-2
cdr3_aa: CASNGPPGELFF

v_call: TRBV5-1
j_call: TRBJ2-7
cdr3_aa: CASRAQAEFTYEQYF

v_call: TRBV12-3/TRBV12-4
j_call: TRBJ2-2
cdr3_aa: CASSPNRAKNTGELFF

v_call: TRBV28
j_call: TRBJ2-5
cdr3_aa: CASSSALTGKWETQYF

v_call: TRBV7-9
j_call: TRBJ2-7
cdr3_aa: CASSNPGLLYEQYF

v_call: TRBV4-2
j_call: TRBJ2-5
cdr3_aa: CASSQELQGGSRVETQYF

v_call: TRBV5-1
j_call: TRBJ2-2
cdr3_aa: CASSFPTNTGELFF

v_call: TRBV20-1
j_call: TRBJ1-6
cdr3_aa: CSATDRGKSPLHF

v_call: TRBV4-2
j_call: TRBJ2-7
cdr3_aa: CASSPDSHPSYEQYF

v_call: TRBV5-1
j_call: TRBJ2-1
cdr3_aa: CASSGGTSGLLREQFF

v_call: TRBV20-1
j_call: TRBJ2-4
cdr3_aa: CSASEGGRDIQYF

v_call: TRBV27
j_call: TRBJ2-5
cdr3_aa: CASSLRLAGGQETQYF

v_call: TRBV12-3/TRBV12-4
j_call: TRBJ2-4
cdr3_aa: CASSLLGDNIQYF

v_call: TRBV14
j_call: TRBJ2-3
cdr3_aa: CASSHGGRGLADTQYF

v_call: TRBV6-6
j_call: TRBJ1-3
cdr3_aa: CASRDTGNTIYF

v_call: TRBV5-1
j_call: TRBJ2-5
cdr3_aa: CASSPGQGAVREETQYF

v_call: TRBV18
j_call: TRBJ2-7
cdr3_aa: CASSQTGQNYEQYF

v_call: TRBV20-1
j_call: TRBJ2-3
cdr3_aa: CSASGTGGRTDTQYF

v_call: TRBV9
j_call: TRBJ2-6
cdr3_aa: CASSPRTAPSGANVLTF

v_call: TRBV7-6
j_call: TRBJ1-5
cdr3_aa: CASSDHNQPQHF

v_call: TRBV15
j_call: TRBJ1-5
cdr3_aa: CATSRDLDQPQHF

v_call: TRBV5-1
j_call: TRBJ1-4
cdr3_aa: CASSLGTPATNEKLFF

v_call: TRBV4-1
j_call: TRBJ2-2
cdr3_aa: CASSQHGGRSGELFF

v_call: TRBV12-3/TRBV12-4
j_call: TRBJ2-5
cdr3_aa: CASSQGLQETQYF

v_call: TRBV24-1
j_call: TRBJ2-5
cdr3_aa: CATSGTPVETQYF

v_call: TRBV4-1
j_call: TRBJ2-1
cdr3_aa: CASSHPPGQGARQFF

v_call: TRBV5-1
j_call: TRBJ2-3
cdr3_aa: CASSPTTSGRTDTQYF

v_call: TRBV12-3/TRBV12-4
j_call: TRBJ1-1
cdr3_aa: CASKTGLQSTEAFF

v_call: TRBV6-1
j_call: TRBJ2-7
cdr3_aa: CATAGVSVPYEQYF

v_call: TRBV5-1
j_call: TRBJ1-2
cdr3_aa: CASSSPGFSDGYTF

v_call: TRBV4-2
j_call: TRBJ2-1
cdr3_aa: CASRGTSGNNEQFF

v_call: TRBV6-5
j_call: TRBJ1-4
cdr3_aa: CASSYVLSNEKLFF

v_call: TRBV14
j_call: TRBJ2-5
cdr3_aa: CASSPVRDEETQYF